The 10 T cell receptor beta chains reported below all come from one sample, sequenced in a study of regulatory T cells in long-lasting Graves disease. Arm-PCR of CDR3 regions and iRepertoire HTBI primers were the basis on which TCR beta libraries were built. TCRdb redid the calling of the multiplex PCR reads with MiXCR, one entry per CDR3 protein. Altogether some 490,000 distinct CDR3 sequences are present, 9.5% to 15% being singletons, with the ten largest covering roughly 9.3%. Time point given: newly diagnosed GD, antithyroid drugs for less than 3 months. PBMC-derived RNA was used for the TCR library. Another study also made use of these data, one on T cells in Graves' hyperthyroidism and ophthalmopathy.

This sample comprised peripheral blood mononuclear cells (PBMCs), obtained at new diagnosis, from a patient treated with antithyroid drugs. The receptors derive from a woman aged 25 to 45 with Graves disease.

This clonotype showed up many times. The rearrangement links TRBV28 to TRBJ2-3; 12 bases fit TRBD2. The J call may be incorrect, as the DNA end agrees better with TRBJ2-7. The CDR3 contains 16 residues. Germline V gene sequence: CDR1 MDHEN, CDR2 SYDVKM. As DNA, the CDR3 is TGTGCCAGCAGCAGGACTAGCGGGACCCCATACTACGAGCAGTACTTC. Encoded protein: CASSRTSGTPYYEQYF.

This clonotype was found many times. CDR3 bases: TGTGCCAGCAGCCAAGAGCTCGGGAAGCAGTACTTC. Translation: CASSQELGKQYF. This sequence joins TRBV3-1 and TRBJ2-7; D possibly corresponds to TRBD2 (5 bases). The ends were cut back, 0 bases at V and 8 bases at J, with 8 bases in the middle. The CDR3 totals 12 residues. From germline, CDR1 is LGHDT and CDR2 YNNKEL (reference sequence).

Turning to this clonotype: The germline gene is not matched at one end of the junction; a read error may be the cause. CDR3 region: CAGSLMGLAGTDTQYF. The CDR3 coding sequence is TGTGCCGGCAGTTTAATGGGACTAGCGGGAACAGATACGCAGTATTTT. V is TRBV28 and J is TRBJ2-3, with TRBD2 identical over 13 bases. The germline gives CDR1 MDHEN, CDR2 SYDVKM. This CDR3 comprises 16 residues.

Regarding this clonotype: This likely reflects a read error, since a far larger clone is one base away. The chain links TRBV11-2 to TRBJ2-5; D not resolved. The J call may be incorrect, as the DNA end agrees better with TRBJ2-1. The CDR3 loop spans 16 amino acids. The germline CDR1 and CDR2 sequences are SGHAT and FQNNGV. The CDR3 DNA follows: TGTGCCAGCAGCTTAGCTGGGAATAGAAGATACAATGAGCAGTTCTTC. Translating it yields CASSLAGNRRYNEQFF.

Many counts were recorded for this clonotype. This sequence joins TRBV10-3 and TRBJ2-1; maybe TRBD2 (6 bases). Germline assignment: CDR1 ENHRY and CDR2 SYGVKD. V lost 0 bases, J lost 9 bases, and 9 bases lay in between. The CDR3 consists of 13 residues. The CDR3 loop is CAISESLAVEQFF. The CDR3 DNA follows: TGTGCCATCAGTGAGTCTTTAGCGGTTGAGCAGTTCTTC.

A remark on this clonotype: Sequence at one end of the junction differs from germline and may be a read error. This sequence joins TRBV11-3 and TRBJ2-1; D possibly corresponds to TRBD2 (5 bases). The CDR3 length is 15 residues. CDR1 SGHNT and CDR2 YENEEA come from the germline V gene. CDR3 amino acids: CAGSRSGRSYNEQFF. The DNA for the CDR3 is TGTGCCGGCAGCCGCAGCGGACGCTCCTACAATGAGCAGTTCTTC.

This clonotype showed up many times. This chain links TRBV5-1 with TRBJ1-1; the D is unclear. Germline V gives CDR1 SGHRS, CDR2 YFSETQ. The germline V and J ends were trimmed by 4 bases and 8 bases, with 15 bases remaining between them. This CDR3 region has 13 residues. CDR3: CASSRENSLEAFF. The CDR3 DNA sequence: TGCGCCAGCAGCCGAGAGAACAGCCTCGAAGCTTTCTTT.

The CDR3 is CASSVGTSGLSYNEQFF. The CDR3 coding sequence is TGTGCCAGCAGCGTAGGGACTAGCGGCCTCTCCTACAATGAGCAGTTCTTC. The genes are TRBV9 and TRBJ2-1; TRBD2 matches at 10 bases. The CDR3 length is 17 residues. With 0 bases clipped from V and 0 bases from J, the junction kept 3 bases outside the gene matches. CDR1 is SGDLS, CDR2 YYNGEE, per germline.

The genes are TRBV29-1 and TRBJ2-4, with a tentative D call TRBD1 (5 bases). CDR3 length equals 12 residues. Looked up from germline, CDR1 is SQVTM and CDR2 is ANQGSEA. DNA of the CDR3: TGCCGACAGACCCTAGCCAAAAACATTCAGTACTTC. Its translation is CRQTLAKNIQYF.

This clonotype appeared a few times. This chain connects TRBV19 to TRBJ1-2; D gene ambiguous. Germline V gene sequence: CDR1 LNHDA, CDR2 SQIVND (reference sequence). This CDR3 has 15 residues. V lost 4 bases and J lost 4, with 16 bases in between. The DNA of the CDR3 is TGTGCCAGTAGTAAAGGTTTTACAGCCACCTATGGCTACACCTTC. Its translation: CASSKGFTATYGYTF. Variable domain in full (rest from reference TRBV19 and TRBJ1-2): DGGITQSPKYLFRKEGQNVTLSCEQNLNHDAMYWYRQDPGQGLRLIYYSQIVNDFQKGDIAEGYSVSREKKESFPLTVTSAQKNPTAFYLCASSKGFTATYGYTFGSGTRLTVV.